This T cell receptor (beta chain) was sequenced in a study of blood T cell repertoires in COVID-19. Participants, about 18 to 90 years old, spanned fewer than 30 US areas. Cohorts were determined from participant-reported clinical history. Recovery meant two consecutive negative NP/OP PCR tests, professional clearance, or resolved symptoms. How the authors handled the data: From reference gene primer amplification, estimates of nucleated cell counts were derived. Repertoires were generated with immunoSEQ multiplex PCR, while TCRdb's copy carries only in-frame clones and drops some. The D gene and trimming were derived from the DNA, and the V and J assignments and clone size from that table. The sample gives 250,000 to 300,000 clones, over 75% of which show up once; around 0.9% is in the top ten. J lost 15 bases, V lost 2 bases, and 10 bases had no gene match. The V gene's germline CDR1 is MNHEY and CDR2 SMNVEV (reference sequence). CDR3 length: 13 amino acids.

What was sequenced was PBMCs or T cells enriched from blood (not recorded which). The sequence derives from a woman in her twenties or thirties who had recovered from COVID-19. The chain recombines TRBV27 with TRBJ2-1, with 7 bases identical to TRBD1. The CDR3 coding sequence is TGTGCCAGCAGTTTAGGGGCAGGGGGTCTTGGGTTCTTC. Translating gives CASSLGAGGLGFF.